What follows are 25 T cell receptor beta chains derived from one specimen sequenced in a study of blood T cell repertoires in COVID-19. Measured with immunoSEQ multiplex PCR; TCRdb has only the in-frame clones, and not every one. The table records fewer than 150,000 clones, 85% to 90% of them present only once. The sequencing input was peripheral blood. All receptors come from a human donor in a cohort sampled during active COVID-19.

V usage is TRBV10-2 and J usage is TRBJ2-1, with D tentatively TRBD1 (6 bases). The germline V gene encodes CDR1 WSHSY and CDR2 SAAADI. V dropped 7 bases and J dropped 7 bases, with 14 bases sitting between them. The CDR3 totals 13 residues. CDR3 coding DNA: TGCGCCAGCAACCAACAGGGTCGGAATGAGCAGTTCTTC. Protein product: CASNQQGRNEQFF.

The chain employs TRBV4-1 and TRBJ1-6, with D unresolved. The CDR3 is 17 amino acids. CDR1 is MGHRA and CDR2 is YSYEKL in the germline V gene. Trimming removed 3 bases from V and 6 bases from J, with 18 bases in between. The CDR3 sequence: CASSHARTGKPNSPLHF. The CDR3 DNA follows: TGCGCCAGCAGCCATGCCCGTACCGGGAAGCCTAATTCACCCCTCCACTTT.

CDR3 nucleotide sequence: TGCGCCAGCAGCCTCGGGGCTAGCGGGGAAGAGACCCAGTACTTC. This sequence encodes CASSLGASGEETQYF. This chain connects TRBV5-1 to TRBJ2-5; 9 bases are a match to TRBD2. This CDR3 is built from 15 residues. From germline, CDR1 is SGHRS and CDR2 YFSETQ. V shed 4 bases, J shed 3 bases, and the junction held 7 bases outside the gene matches.

The chain joins TRBV28 to TRBJ2-5; tentatively, D is TRBD1 (6 bases). CDR3 size: 16 residues. V lost 7 bases to trimming and J lost 5 bases, with 23 bases between them. Germline values: CDR1 MDHEN, CDR2 SYDVKM. CDR3: CASIGVLSGAWETQYF. CDR3 DNA: TGTGCCAGCATAGGGGTTCTGTCAGGGGCATGGGAGACCCAGTACTTC.

The V call is TRBV9, the J call TRBJ2-2; D ambiguous. CDR1 is SGDLS and CDR2 is YYNGEE in the germline V gene. V lost 0 bases and J 9 bases, leaving 9 bases between the germline ends. CDR3 size: 13 residues. CDR3 nucleotides: TGTGCCAGCAGCGTAGGTAGTGACTGGGAGCTGTTTTTT. Translating gives CASSVGSDWELFF.

This sequence joins TRBV4-1 and TRBJ2-4, with TRBD2 matching 7 bases. Germline CDR1 and CDR2: MGHRA and YSYEKL. The V segment lost 1 base and the J segment 0 bases; nucleotides outside the gene matches: 12. The CDR3 is made up of 19 amino acids. CDR3 region: CASSQALKASGRAKNIQYF. In nucleotides, the CDR3 is TGCGCCAGCAGCCAAGCGTTGAAGGCTAGCGGACGAGCCAAAAACATTCAGTACTTC.

The chain couples TRBV3-1 (or the pseudogene TRBV3-2) to TRBJ2-5, with TRBD2 identical over 8 bases. Trimming removed 4 bases from V and 5 bases from J; junction bases left unmatched: 9. Per germline, CDR1 LGHDT and CDR2 YNNKEL (reference sequence). The CDR3 has 15 amino acids. The CDR3 is CASSRRRLASETQYF. The CDR3 nucleotides are TGTGCCAGCAGCCGCCGCCGACTAGCGTCCGAGACCCAGTACTTC.

The chain employs TRBV19 and TRBJ2-7, with 7 nucleotides matching TRBD1. The CDR3 is 15 residues long. Per the germline V gene, CDR1 is LNHDA and CDR2 is SQIVND (reference sequence). V was clipped by 5 bases and J by 0 bases; unmatched bases: 7. The CDR3 sequence: CASSEDRLHSYEQYF. The DNA for the CDR3 is TGTGCCAGTAGTGAGGACAGGCTCCACTCCTACGAGCAGTACTTC.

The chain links TRBV5-5 to TRBJ2-1, with 9 positions matching TRBD1. The junction had 8 bases not matched to a gene; V was cut back by 3 bases and J by 7 bases. The CDR3 contains 15 residues. CDR1 is SGHKS, CDR2 YYEKEE, per germline (reference sequence). CDR3 sequence reads: CASSSTGGSGNEQFF. CDR3 coding DNA: TGTGCCAGCAGCTCCACAGGGGGCTCAGGAAATGAGCAGTTCTTC.

The V gene is TRBV7-2, the J gene TRBJ2-6; 9 nucleotides align to TRBD1. Germline lookup yields CDR1 SGHTA and CDR2 FQGNSA. V shed 1 base and J 1 base; nucleotides not matched to a gene: 8. CDR3 length: 19 residues. The CDR3 sequence: CASSLVARTGVSGANVLTF. The CDR3 region has the DNA TGTGCCAGCAGCTTAGTGGCCCGGACAGGGGTGTCTGGGGCCAACGTCCTGACTTTC.

The chain recombines TRBV30 with TRBJ2-3, with D possibly being TRBD2 (6 bases). Looked up from germline, CDR1 is GTSNPN and CDR2 is SVGIG (reference sequence). V was clipped by 0 bases and J by 2 bases, with 12 bases between them. The CDR3 loop spans 15 amino acids. The CDR3 sequence is CAWSVGAGTTDTQYF. CDR3 nucleotides: TGTGCCTGGAGTGTTGGGGCGGGGACCACAGATACGCAGTATTTT. Together with reference TRBV30 and TRBJ2-3, the CDR3 gives the full variable domain: SQTIHQWPATLVQPVGSPLSLECTVEGTSNPNLYWYRQAAGRGLQLLFYSVGIGQISSEVPQNLSASRPQDRQFILSSKKLLLSDSGFYLCAWSVGAGTTDTQYFGPGTRLTVL.

This clone was detected only once. This rearrangement joins TRBV30 to TRBJ1-5; 12 bases align to TRBD1. CDR1 and CDR2 from the germline V gene are GTSNPN and SVGIG (reference sequence). V shed 3 bases and J 7 bases; nucleotides not matched to a gene: 10. The CDR3 contains 16 residues. The CDR3 is CAWSGAGQGAFQPQHF. CDR3 coding DNA: TGTGCCTGGAGCGGGGCGGGACAGGGGGCTTTCCAGCCCCAGCATTTT.

V and J are TRBV21-1 and TRBJ2-3; the table's D call of TRBD2 was not tested on the DNA. TRBV21-1 is a documented pseudogene. The CDR3 runs to 21 residues. Here the CDR3 DNA reads TGTGCCAGCAGCAAAGAGGGCGGGGGCATGATAGCGGGAGGTGTTAGAGATACGCAGTATTTT. This translates into CASSKEGGGMIAGGVRDTQYF.

V usage is TRBV19 and J usage is TRBJ1-2, with 9 bases aligning to TRBD1. From germline, CDR1 is LNHDA and CDR2 SQIVND (reference sequence). The J segment lost 2 bases and the V segment lost 7 bases, leaving 14 bases of the junction unmatched. CDR3 length: 17 residues. Here the CDR3 reads CASTHTRGTGSNYGYTF. CDR3 nucleotides: TGTGCCAGTACCCACACCCGAGGGACAGGGAGCAACTATGGCTACACCTTC.

This chain joins TRBV2 and TRBJ2-1; D is possibly TRBD2 (5 bases). CDR3 size: 12 residues. Germline V CDR1 and CDR2: SNHLY, FYNNEI. Trimming stripped 8 bases from V and 6 bases from J, with 11 bases between. CDR3 DNA: TGTGCCAGCGGGGAGCCGGGCAATGAGCAGTTCTTC. This sequence encodes CASGEPGNEQFF.

The chain is built from TRBV29-1 and TRBJ1-4; the D gene is possibly TRBD1 (5 bases). Trimming stripped 1 base from V and 5 bases from J, with 11 bases between. Germline assignment: CDR1 SQVTM and CDR2 ANQGSEA. The CDR3 has 14 residues. CDR3 sequence reads: CSVEVSGLNEKLFF. DNA for the CDR3: TGCAGCGTTGAAGTGTCAGGGCTAAATGAAAAACTGTTTTTT.

This clone was recorded only once. This rearrangement joins TRBV7-9 to TRBJ2-5; D ambiguous. Germline V gene sequence: CDR1 SEHNR, CDR2 FQNEAQ (reference sequence). V was cut by 3 bases and J by 3 bases, with 5 bases left in between. CDR3 length: 12 amino acids. The CDR3 DNA reads as TGTGCCAGCAGCTTGATAGAAGAGACCCAGTACTTC. Translation gives CASSLIEETQYF.

In its sample, this clone was seen once. CDR3 loop: CASSGTSGPYEQYF. In DNA form, the CDR3 reads TGTGCCAGCAGCGGGACTAGCGGACCCTACGAGCAGTACTTC. The rearrangement links TRBV27 to TRBJ2-7; TRBD2 matches 11 bases. V lost 6 bases to trimming and J lost 2 bases; unmatched junction nucleotides: 3. Looked up from germline, CDR1 is MNHEY and CDR2 is SMNVEV (reference sequence). There are 14 residues in the CDR3.

V usage is TRBV5-5 and J usage is TRBJ1-5; 7 bases fit TRBD1. Germline V gene sequence: CDR1 SGHKS, CDR2 YYEKEE (reference sequence). V gave up 0 bases and J gave up 2 bases; unmatched junction bases: 8. The CDR3 covers 17 residues. The CDR3 coding sequence is TGTGCCAGCAGCTTGGGATACAGGGGAATGGGCAATCAGCCCCAGCATTTT. Translation gives CASSLGYRGMGNQPQHF. The full variable domain, its missing parts supplied by reference TRBV5-5 and TRBJ1-5, is DAGVTQSPTHLIKTRGQQVTLRCSPISGHKSVSWYQQVLGQGPQFIFQYYEKEERGRGNFPDRFSARQFPNYSSELNVNALLLGDSALYLCASSLGYRGMGNQPQHFGDGTRLSIL.

The rearrangement links TRBV18 to TRBJ1-4; D not resolved. The germline V gene encodes CDR1 KGHSH and CDR2 LQKENI. Trimming left V 2 bases short and J 6 bases short, with 13 bases between. The CDR3 covers 15 residues. The CDR3 DNA sequence: TGTGCCAGCTCACCAAGTGGTGCGAATGATGAAAAACTGTTTTTT. It is translated as CASSPSGANDEKLFF. The entire variable domain, with the rest obtained from reference TRBV18 and TRBJ1-4, is as follows: NAGVMQNPRHLVRRRGQEARLRCSPMKGHSHVYWYRQLPEEGLKFMVYLQKENIIDESGMPKERFSAEFPKEGPSILRIQQVVRGDSAAYFCASSPSGANDEKLFFGSGTQLSVL.

The chain links TRBV10-1 to TRBJ2-7, with 9 bases aligning to TRBD2. Germline CDR1 WNHNN, CDR2 SYGVQD (reference sequence). This CDR3 is 15 amino acids long. The junction had 4 bases not matched to a gene; V was cut back by 3 bases and J by 1 base. The CDR3 bases are TGCGCCAGCAGTGAAAGTACTAGCGGGTCCTACGAGCAGTACTTC. Amino acids: CASSESTSGSYEQYF.

This rearrangement joins TRBV18 to TRBJ2-5; D is undetermined. The CDR3 extends over 13 amino acids. Trimming cost V 3 bases and J 2 bases, with 7 bases left between them. In germline, CDR1 is KGHSH, CDR2 LQKENI. DNA for the CDR3: TGTGCCAGCTCACCTAAACAACAAGAGACCCAGTACTTC. This encodes CASSPKQQETQYF.

This chain links TRBV9 with TRBJ2-3; 9 positions match TRBD2. Germline CDR1 reads SGDLS; CDR2 reads YYNGEE. The junction had 11 bases not matched to a gene; V was cut back by 0 bases and J by 3 bases. The CDR3 totals 18 residues. CDR3 coding DNA: TGTGCCAGCAGCGTAGGGGCTAGCGGGACCCTTTGGACAGATACGCAGTATTTT. Translating gives CASSVGASGTLWTDTQYF.

The genes are TRBV7-6 and TRBJ1-3, with D unclear. This CDR3 has 17 amino acids. CDR1 SGHVS and CDR2 FNYEAQ come from the germline V gene. V shed 1 base and J shed 2 bases, with 15 bases lying between them. The CDR3 is CASSLVIGEGAGNTIYF. In DNA, the CDR3 is TGTGCCAGCAGCTTAGTTATCGGGGAGGGAGCTGGAAACACCATATATTTT. Variable domain in full (rest from reference TRBV7-6 and TRBJ1-3): GAGVSQSPRYKVTKRGQDVALRCDPISGHVSLYWYRQALGQGPEFLTYFNYEAQQDKSGLPNDRFSAERPEGSISTLTIQRTEQRDSAMYRCASSLVIGEGAGNTIYFGEGSWLTVV.

V gene TRBV18 combines with J gene TRBJ2-2; D uncertain. The CDR3 totals 15 residues. The germline V and J ends were trimmed by 0 bases and 1 base, with 6 bases remaining between them. Germline lookup yields CDR1 KGHSH and CDR2 LQKENI. Written as DNA, the CDR3 is TGTGCCAGCTCACCACCGTCAGGGAACACCGGGGAGCTGTTTTTT. Amino acids: CASSPPSGNTGELFF.